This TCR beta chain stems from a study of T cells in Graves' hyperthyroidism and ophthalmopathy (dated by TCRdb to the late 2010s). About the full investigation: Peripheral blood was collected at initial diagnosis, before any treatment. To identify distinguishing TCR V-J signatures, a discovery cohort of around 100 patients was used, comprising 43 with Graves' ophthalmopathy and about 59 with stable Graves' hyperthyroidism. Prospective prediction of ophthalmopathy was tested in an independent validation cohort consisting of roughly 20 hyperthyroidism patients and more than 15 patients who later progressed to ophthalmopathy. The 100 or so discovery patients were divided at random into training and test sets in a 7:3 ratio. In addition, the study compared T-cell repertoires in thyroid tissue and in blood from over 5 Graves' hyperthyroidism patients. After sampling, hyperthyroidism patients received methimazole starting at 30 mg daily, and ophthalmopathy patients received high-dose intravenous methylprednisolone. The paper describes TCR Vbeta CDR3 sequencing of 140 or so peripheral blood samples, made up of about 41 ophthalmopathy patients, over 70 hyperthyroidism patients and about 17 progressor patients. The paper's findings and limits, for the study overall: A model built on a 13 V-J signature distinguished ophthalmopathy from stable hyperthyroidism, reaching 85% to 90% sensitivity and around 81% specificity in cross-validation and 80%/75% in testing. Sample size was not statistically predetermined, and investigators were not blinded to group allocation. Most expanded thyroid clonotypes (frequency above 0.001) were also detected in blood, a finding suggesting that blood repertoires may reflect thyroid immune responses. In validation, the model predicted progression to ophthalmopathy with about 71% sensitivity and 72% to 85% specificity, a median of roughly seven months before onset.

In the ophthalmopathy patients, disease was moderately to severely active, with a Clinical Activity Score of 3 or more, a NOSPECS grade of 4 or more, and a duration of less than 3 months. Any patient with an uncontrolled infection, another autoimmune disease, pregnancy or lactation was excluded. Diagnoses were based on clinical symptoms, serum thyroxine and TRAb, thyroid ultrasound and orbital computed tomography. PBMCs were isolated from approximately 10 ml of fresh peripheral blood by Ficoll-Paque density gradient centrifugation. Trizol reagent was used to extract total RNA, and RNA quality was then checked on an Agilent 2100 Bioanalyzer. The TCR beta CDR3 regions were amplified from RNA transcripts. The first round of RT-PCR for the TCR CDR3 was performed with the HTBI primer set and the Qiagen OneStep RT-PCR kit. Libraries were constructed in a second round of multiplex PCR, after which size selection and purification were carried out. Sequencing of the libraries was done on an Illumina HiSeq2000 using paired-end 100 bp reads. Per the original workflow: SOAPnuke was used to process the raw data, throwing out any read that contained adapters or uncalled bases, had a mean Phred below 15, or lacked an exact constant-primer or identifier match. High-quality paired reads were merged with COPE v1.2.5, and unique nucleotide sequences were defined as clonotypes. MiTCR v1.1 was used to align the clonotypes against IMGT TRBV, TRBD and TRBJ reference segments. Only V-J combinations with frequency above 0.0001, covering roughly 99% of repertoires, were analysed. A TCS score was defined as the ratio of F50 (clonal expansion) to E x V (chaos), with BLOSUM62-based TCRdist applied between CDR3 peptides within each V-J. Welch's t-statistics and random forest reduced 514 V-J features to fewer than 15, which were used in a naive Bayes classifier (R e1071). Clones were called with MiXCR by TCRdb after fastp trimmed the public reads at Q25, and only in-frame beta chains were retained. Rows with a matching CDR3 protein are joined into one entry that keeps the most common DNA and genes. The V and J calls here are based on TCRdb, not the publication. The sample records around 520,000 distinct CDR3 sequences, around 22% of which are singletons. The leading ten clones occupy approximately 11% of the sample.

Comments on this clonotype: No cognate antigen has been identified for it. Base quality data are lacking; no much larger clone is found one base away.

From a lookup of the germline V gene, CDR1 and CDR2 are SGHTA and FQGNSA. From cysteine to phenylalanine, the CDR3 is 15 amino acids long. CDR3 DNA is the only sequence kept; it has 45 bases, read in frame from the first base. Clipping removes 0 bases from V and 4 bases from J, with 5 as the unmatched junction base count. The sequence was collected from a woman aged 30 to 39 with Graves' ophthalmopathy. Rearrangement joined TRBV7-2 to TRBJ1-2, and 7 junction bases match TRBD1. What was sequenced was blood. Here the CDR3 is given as CASSLALSGGYGYTF. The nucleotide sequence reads TGTGCCAGCAGCTTAGCCCTTTCAGGGGGCTATGGCTACACCTTC. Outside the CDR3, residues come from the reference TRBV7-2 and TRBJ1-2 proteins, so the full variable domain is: GAGVSQSPSNKVTEKGKDVELRCDPISGHTALYWYRQSLGQGLEFLIYFQGNSAPDKSGLPSDRFSAERTGGSVSTLTIQRTQQEDSAVYLCASSLALSGGYGYTFGSGTRLTVV.